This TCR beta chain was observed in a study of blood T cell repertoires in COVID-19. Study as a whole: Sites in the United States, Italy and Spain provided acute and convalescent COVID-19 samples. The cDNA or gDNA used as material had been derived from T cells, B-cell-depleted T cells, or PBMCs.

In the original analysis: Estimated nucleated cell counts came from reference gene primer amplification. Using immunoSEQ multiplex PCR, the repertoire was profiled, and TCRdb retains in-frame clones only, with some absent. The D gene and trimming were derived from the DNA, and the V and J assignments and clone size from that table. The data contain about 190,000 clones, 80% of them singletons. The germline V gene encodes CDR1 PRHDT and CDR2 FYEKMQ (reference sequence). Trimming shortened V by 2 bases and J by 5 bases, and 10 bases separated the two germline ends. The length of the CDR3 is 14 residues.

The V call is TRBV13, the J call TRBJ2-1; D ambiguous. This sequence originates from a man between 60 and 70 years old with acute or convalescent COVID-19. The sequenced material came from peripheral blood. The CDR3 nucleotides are TGTGCCAGCAGCTTAATTTACAACAACAATGAGCAGTTCTTC. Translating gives CASSLIYNNNEQFF.